This T cell receptor (beta chain) was recovered during a study of shared clonotypes between healthy human individuals. Study-wide findings and caveats: In general, naive subsets displayed greater estimated richness than memory subsets did. Sequencing depth was expected to influence donor clonotype sharing. Rarefaction indicated that sorted-subset sequencing remained incomplete although depth was large. Among a few donors, approximately 5% of naive CD4 clonotypes were found in common.

In the naive CD8 group, cells lacked CD45RO and were positively selected for CCR7, so terminally differentiated effector memory CD45RA+ cells were left out. Trimming removed 2 bases from V and 3 bases from J; junction bases left unmatched: 6. The CDR3 is 15 amino acids. The germline V gene has CDR1 SGHTA and CDR2 FQGNSA. Repertoires were generated with immunoSEQ multiplex PCR, while TCRdb's copy carries only in-frame clones and drops some. The repertoire has about 2.1 million clones, around 93% of them found once; the top ten carry about 1.7%. Points on this clone: No antigen is known for it.

This TCR derives from a young man in good health. Some clones in this sample may be carry-over from other donors' samples. The chain links TRBV7-2 to TRBJ2-7; TRBD2 agrees at 8 bases. The specimen sequenced was naive CD8+ T cells from PBMCs. CDR3 nucleotide sequence: TGTGCCAGCAGCTTAAACGGGAGGGGAATCTACGAGCAGTACTTC. This encodes CASSLNGRGIYEQYF.